This T cell receptor (beta chain) was observed in a study of T cell responses to AZD1222 COVID-19 vaccine. Study conclusions and caveats: It was only a handful of AZD1222 recipients who were seropositive at baseline. White British people made up most donors, females outnumbered males, and clonal diversity was possibly underestimated. Close to half of all spike-specific TCRs reportedly target regions of the variants that are unmutated.

By proportion, this clone is medium-sized. Its cognate antigen is unknown. Libraries were prepared by immunoSEQ multiplex PCR; TCRdb keeps only in-frame clonotypes and omits some of them. The sample holds just under 150,000 clones; approximately 86% are singletons and the top ten take roughly 5.1%. Germline V gene sequence: CDR1 SGHVS, CDR2 FNYEAQ. J lost 0 bases, V lost 4 bases, and 7 bases had no gene match. CDR3 length: 16 amino acids. The sequenced sample was peripheral blood, obtained 28 days after the second AZD1222 dose. V usage is TRBV7-6 and J usage is TRBJ1-1; TRBD1 aligns across 8 bases. This sequence was found in an adult who received the AZD1222 COVID-19 vaccine. CDR3: CASSSLTGAMNTEAFF. CDR3 coding DNA: TGTGCCAGCAGCTCTCTGACAGGGGCAATGAACACTGAAGCTTTCTTT.